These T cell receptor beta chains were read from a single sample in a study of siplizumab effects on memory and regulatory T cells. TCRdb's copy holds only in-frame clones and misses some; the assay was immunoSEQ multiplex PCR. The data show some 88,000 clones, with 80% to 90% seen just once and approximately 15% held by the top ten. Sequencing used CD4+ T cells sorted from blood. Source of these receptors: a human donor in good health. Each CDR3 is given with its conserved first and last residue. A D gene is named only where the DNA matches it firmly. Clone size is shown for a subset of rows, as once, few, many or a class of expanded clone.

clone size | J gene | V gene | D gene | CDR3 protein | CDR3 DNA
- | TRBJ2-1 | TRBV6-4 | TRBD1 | CASSVTGDGEQFF | TGTGCCAGCAGTGTAACAGGGGATGGTGAGCAGTTCTTC
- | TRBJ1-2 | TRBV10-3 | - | CAISESDTNYGYTF | TGTGCCATCAGTGAGTCCGACACTAACTATGGCTACACCTTC
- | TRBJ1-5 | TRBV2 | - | CASRGNQPQHF | TGTGCCAGCCGGGGCAACCAGCCCCAGCATTTT
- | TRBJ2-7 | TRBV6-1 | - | CASSEQLGQYF | TGTGCCAGCAGTGAACAGTTAGGTCAGTACTTC
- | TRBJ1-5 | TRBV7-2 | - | CASSLEGKVNQPQHF | TGTGCCAGCAGCTTAGAGGGGAAGGTCAATCAGCCCCAGCATTTT
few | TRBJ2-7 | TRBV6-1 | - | CASSEVLGRAYEQYF | TGTGCCAGCAGTGAAGTACTGGGTCGGGCCTACGAGCAGTACTTC
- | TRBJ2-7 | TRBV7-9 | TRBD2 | CASSLSSPGAGVEQYF | TGTGCCAGCAGCCTAAGCAGCCCCGGGGCGGGAGTAGAGCAGTACTTC
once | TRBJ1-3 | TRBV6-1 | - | CAGMSSGNTIYF | TGTGCCGGGATGAGCTCTGGAAACACCATATATTTT
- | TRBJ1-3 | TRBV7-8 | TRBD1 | CASSFLRDRDGNTIYF | TGTGCCAGCAGCTTCCTCCGGGACAGGGATGGAAACACCATATATTTT
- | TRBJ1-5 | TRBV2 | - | CASRRDSNQPQHF | TGTGCCAGCAGACGGGACAGCAATCAGCCCCAGCATTTT
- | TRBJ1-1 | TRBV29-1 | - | CSVDGAGGVVTEAFF | TGCAGCGTTGATGGGGCCGGTGGTGTCGTGACTGAAGCTTTCTTT
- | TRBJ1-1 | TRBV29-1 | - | CSGKSGTTEAFF | TGCAGCGGCAAATCAGGGACCACTGAAGCTTTCTTT
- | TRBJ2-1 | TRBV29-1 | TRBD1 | CSVDRGLNYNEQFF | TGCAGCGTTGACAGGGGGCTTAACTACAATGAGCAGTTCTTC
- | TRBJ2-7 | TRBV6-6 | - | CASRHTRDEQYF | TGTGCCAGCAGACATACTAGGGACGAGCAGTACTTC
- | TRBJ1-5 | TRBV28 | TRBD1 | CASSSGTGERYQPQHF | TGTGCCAGCAGTTCAGGGACAGGTGAAAGGTATCAGCCCCAGCATTTT
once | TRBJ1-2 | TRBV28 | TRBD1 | CASSSGQGVSEWGYTF | TGTGCCAGCAGTTCTGGACAGGGGGTCTCCGAGTGGGGCTACACCTTC
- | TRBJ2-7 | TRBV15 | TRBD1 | CATSRDRAGQGAYEQYF | TGTGCCACCAGCAGAGATCGGGCGGGACAGGGGGCTTACGAGCAGTACTTC
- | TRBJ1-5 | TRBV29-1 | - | CSVADNSNQPQHF | TGCAGCGTTGCGGACAATAGCAATCAGCCCCAGCATTTT
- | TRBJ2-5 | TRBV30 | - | CAWSRAQETQYF | TGTGCCTGGAGTCGGGCGCAAGAGACCCAGTACTTC
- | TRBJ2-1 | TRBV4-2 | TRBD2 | CASSQDLPSGRTYNEQFF | TGTGCCAGCAGCCAAGATCTGCCTAGCGGGAGGACCTACAATGAGCAGTTCTTC
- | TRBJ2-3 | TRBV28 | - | CASTTRRGTTDTQYF | TGTGCCAGCACTACAAGGAGGGGGACCACAGATACGCAGTATTTT
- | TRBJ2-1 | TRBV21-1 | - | CASSNYWEQFF | TGTGCCAGCAGCAATTATTGGGAGCAGTTCTTC
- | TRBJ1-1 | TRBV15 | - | CATSRGKVGEAFF | TGTGCCACCAGCAGAGGGAAGGTTGGTGAAGCTTTCTTT